This passage covers 8 T cell receptor beta chains from one sample sequenced in a study of cytomegalovirus exposure and HLA in healthy donors. 13 Jbeta primers and 60 Vbeta primers were used for the PCR. The table came from immunoSEQ multiplex PCR; TCRdb's copy has only in-frame clones and leaves some out. The top ten hold roughly 3% of the sample, which has 75,000 to 100,000 clones, about four fifths seen once. Sequencing input: PBMCs. These receptors came from a female donor in good health and CMV-seropositive.

The chain joins TRBV29-1 to TRBJ2-1, with D tentatively TRBD2 (5 bases). Germline-derived CDR1 and CDR2 are SQVTM and ANQGSEA. Between the trimmed V and J ends, which lost 1 base and 10 bases, there was a span of 26 bases. The length of the CDR3 is 17 residues. This CDR3 is CSVEGGLGLPLWEEQFF. The CDR3 DNA reads TGCAGCGTTGAAGGTGGTTTAGGTCTCCCGCTGTGGGAGGAGCAGTTCTTC.

This clone was found a few times. The chain combines TRBV28 with TRBJ2-1; weak D call: TRBD1 (6 bases). Germline V gives CDR1 MDHEN, CDR2 SYDVKM. The CDR3 has 14 residues. V was clipped by 5 bases and J by 10 bases, with 18 bases between them. CDR3 DNA: TGTGCCAGCAGTCCTCCGGGACATGGCTCGGAGCAGTTCTTC. Protein sequence: CASSPPGHGSEQFF.

The chain couples TRBV30 to TRBJ1-6; maybe TRBD1 (6 bases). V lost 4 bases and J 9 bases, leaving 13 bases between the germline ends. This CDR3 comprises 13 residues. Per germline, CDR1 GTSNPN and CDR2 SVGIG (reference sequence). CDR3 loop: CAWKGEVGSPLHF. CDR3 DNA: TGTGCCTGGAAGGGGGAAGTAGGTTCACCCCTCCACTTT.

The genes are TRBV10-2 and TRBJ2-7, with TRBD1 identical over 7 bases. V was clipped by 7 bases and J by 3 bases; unmatched bases: 9. CDR3 length: 14 residues. CDR1 WSHSY and CDR2 SAAADI come from the germline V gene. The CDR3 here is CASTPVRGNYEQYF. DNA for the CDR3: TGCGCCAGCACCCCAGTCAGGGGGAACTACGAGCAGTACTTC.

This rearrangement joins TRBV5-1 to TRBJ1-6; 9 bases are a match to TRBD1. Trimming took 3 bases from V and 8 from J; bases not matched to a gene: 6. Germline assignment: CDR1 SGHRS and CDR2 YFSETQ. This CDR3 comprises 15 residues. The DNA of the CDR3 is TGCGCCAGCAGCTCCGGACAGGGGACGGATTCACCCCTCCACTTT. This codes for CASSSGQGTDSPLHF. Combining the CDR3 with reference TRBV5-1 and TRBJ1-6 gives the whole variable domain KAGVTQTPRYLIKTRGQQVTLSCSPISGHRSVSWYQQTPGQGLQFLFEYFSETQRNKGNFPGRFSGRQFSNSRSEMNVSTLELGDSALYLCASSSGQGTDSPLHFGNGTRLTVT.

The chain recombines TRBV2 with TRBJ1-1; D is possibly TRBD1 (5 bases). The CDR3 extends over 17 amino acids. Trimming shortened V by 6 bases and J by 5 bases, and 25 bases separated the two germline ends. From germline, CDR1 is SNHLY and CDR2 FYNNEI. The CDR3 DNA reads as TGTGCCAGCAGGGAGGGGATACCGGGACGGCAAGGGACTGAAGCTTTCTTT. It yields the protein CASREGIPGRQGTEAFF. Based on the CDR3 plus reference TRBV2 and TRBJ1-1, the full variable domain is EPEVTQTPSHQVTQMGQEVILRCVPISNHLYFYWYRQILGQKVEFLVSFYNNEISEKSEIFDDQFSVERPDGSNFTLKIRSTKLEDSAMYFCASREGIPGRQGTEAFFGQGTRLTVV.

The chain recombines TRBV7-8 with TRBJ2-1, with a possible D match to TRBD1 (6 bases). The CDR3 contains 16 residues. V was clipped by 4 bases and J by 5 bases, with 18 bases between them. The V gene's germline CDR1 is SGHVS and CDR2 FQNEAQ. This CDR3 is CASSWGRVASDNEQFF. The CDR3 DNA reads TGTGCCAGCAGCTGGGGGCGGGTAGCATCCGACAATGAGCAGTTCTTC.

The chain has TRBV6-6 and TRBJ1-6, with no clear D. V was shortened by 2 bases and J by 0 bases, with 8 bases between the two germline ends. CDR1 and CDR2 from the germline V gene are MNHNY and SVGAGI (reference sequence). The CDR3 covers 16 residues. In nucleotides, the CDR3 is TGTGCCAGCAGTTACCACGTCAGCTCCTATAATTCACCCCTCCACTTT. Its translation: CASSYHVSSYNSPLHF.